This T cell receptor (beta chain) was sequenced in a study of beta chain features in type 1 diabetes. Study-level results: More deletions and fewer insertions at VDJ junctions were seen in type 1 diabetes patients. Equally in patients and controls, PCR might preferentially amplify shorter templates.

The authors reverse transcribed all of the isolated RNA, so sequencing captured expressed TCRB transcripts. The protocol was immunoSEQ multiplex PCR, while the TCRdb copy is restricted to in-frame clones and leaves out a portion. The sample lists around 300,000 clones; less than 15% were seen once. As for this clone: Its antigen is unidentified.

CDR3 length equals 15 residues. CDR1 is SGHNT, CDR2 YYREEE, per germline (reference sequence). Trimming removed 4 bases from V and 4 bases from J; junction bases left unmatched: 9. The receptor was isolated from a man aged 25-45 years in good health. The J gene is TRBJ2-7, the V gene TRBV5-4, with 9 bases matching TRBD1. Material for sequencing was central memory CD4+ T cells from blood. Here the CDR3 reads CASSLLDRGKYEQYF. The CDR3 coding sequence is TGTGCCAGCAGCCTCTTGGACAGGGGTAAATACGAGCAGTACTTC.